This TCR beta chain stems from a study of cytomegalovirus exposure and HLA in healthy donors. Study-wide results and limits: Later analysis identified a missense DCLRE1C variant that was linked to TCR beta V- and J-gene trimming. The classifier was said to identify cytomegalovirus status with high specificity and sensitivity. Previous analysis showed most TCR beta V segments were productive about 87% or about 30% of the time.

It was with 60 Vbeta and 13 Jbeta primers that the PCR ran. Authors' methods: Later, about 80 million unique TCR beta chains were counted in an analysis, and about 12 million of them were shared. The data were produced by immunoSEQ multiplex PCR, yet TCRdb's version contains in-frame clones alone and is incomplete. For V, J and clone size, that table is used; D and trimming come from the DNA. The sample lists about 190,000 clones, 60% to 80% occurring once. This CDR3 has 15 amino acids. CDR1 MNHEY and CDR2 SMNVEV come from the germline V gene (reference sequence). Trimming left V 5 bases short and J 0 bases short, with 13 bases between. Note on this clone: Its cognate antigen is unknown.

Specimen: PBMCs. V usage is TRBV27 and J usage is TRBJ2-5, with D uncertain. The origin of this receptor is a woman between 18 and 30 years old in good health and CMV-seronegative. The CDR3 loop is CASSTRPIYQETQYF. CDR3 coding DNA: TGTGCCAGCAGTACACGTCCGATATACCAAGAGACCCAGTACTTC.